This TCR beta chain emerged from a study of somatic mutations in cytotoxic T cells in rheumatoid arthritis. Study-wide context: Several of the V beta antibody-stained T-cell populations were flow-sorted at nearly 100% purity; V beta1+ cells were among them and were sequenced for TCRB.

Using immunoSEQ multiplex PCR, the repertoire was profiled, and TCRdb retains in-frame clones only, with some absent. The sample yields more than 15,000 clones, about 85% seen once. Only one count was recorded for this clone. The source is a woman aged 40 to 50 with rheumatoid arthritis. What was sequenced was CD8+ T cells sorted from blood.

CDR3 DNA sequence: TGCGCCAGCAGCTTGGGCCAGGGGGGAAATCAGCCCCAGCATTTT. As protein: CASSLGQGGNQPQHF. The chain recombines TRBV4-1 with TRBJ1-5; 7 bases match TRBD1. Germline V CDR1 and CDR2: MGHRA, YSYEKL. V gave up 5 bases and J gave up 4 bases; unmatched junction bases: 8. The CDR3 sequence is 15 residues long.